The 10 T cell receptor beta chains in this list originate from one sample, sequenced in a study of blood T cell repertoires in COVID-19. The method was immunoSEQ multiplex PCR; TCRdb's version includes in-frame clones alone and lacks a portion of them. The table lists fewer than 350,000 clones, approximately 88% of them singletons. Material: PBMCs or T cells enriched from blood (not recorded which). The receptors derive from a woman aged 40 to 50 who had recovered from COVID-19.

The CDR3 DNA sequence: TGCGCCAGCAGCTTGTTAGGACAGGGGGGGGAGACCCAGTACTTC. Protein product: CASSLLGQGGETQYF. The chain has TRBV5-1 and TRBJ2-5, with TRBD1 matching 10 bases. V lost 1 base to trimming and J lost 5 bases; unmatched junction nucleotides: 5. Germline CDR1 and CDR2: SGHRS and YFSETQ. CDR3 length equals 15 residues.

The chain recombines TRBV10-1 with TRBJ2-3; D perhaps matches TRBD2 (6 bases). Germline CDR1 and CDR2: WNHNN and SYGVQD (reference sequence). The V end lost 2 bases, the J end lost 0 bases, and 9 bases lay between the germline ends. This CDR3 has 15 amino acids. The CDR3 DNA is TGCGCCAGCAGTGAGATTGCGGGAAGCACAGATACGCAGTATTTT. This codes for CASSEIAGSTDTQYF.

This chain connects TRBV5-1 to TRBJ1-2; 8 bases match TRBD1. Germline V gene sequence: CDR1 SGHRS, CDR2 YFSETQ. The CDR3 is 14 residues long. The trim removed 0 bases at V and 12 bases at J, leaving 10 bases unmatched. The CDR3 is CASSLGGQVGVDTF. Written as DNA, the CDR3 is TGCGCCAGCAGCTTGGGGGGACAGGTCGGCGTCGACACCTTC.

The rearrangement links TRBV5-1 to TRBJ2-7, with 10 bases that match TRBD1. The CDR3 totals 14 residues. Trimming cost V 4 bases and J 7 bases; bases outside gene matches: 8. CDR1 is SGHRS, CDR2 YFSETQ, per germline. The CDR3 sequence: CASSVGTGELEQYF. The CDR3 region has the DNA TGCGCCAGCAGCGTAGGGACAGGGGAGCTGGAGCAGTACTTC.

This chain connects TRBV6-5 to TRBJ1-6, with 7 bases lining up with TRBD1. This CDR3 comprises 15 residues. The V segment lost 6 bases and the J segment 6 bases; nucleotides outside the gene matches: 8. Germline V gene lookup returns CDR1 MNHEY and CDR2 SVGAGI. The CDR3, as DNA: TGTGCCAGCAGCACGACCGGGACAGCTAATTCACCCCTCCACTTT. Encoded protein: CASSTTGTANSPLHF.

The V call is TRBV29-1, the J call TRBJ2-7; D possibly corresponds to TRBD2 (7 bases). Per the germline V gene, CDR1 is SQVTM and CDR2 is ANQGSEA. V was shortened by 7 bases and J by 2 bases, with 9 bases between the two germline ends. This CDR3 has 11 amino acids. The CDR3 loop is CSGGGPYEQYF. Written as DNA, the CDR3 is TGCAGCGGGGGGGGGCCCTACGAGCAGTACTTC.

The chain links TRBV5-1 to TRBJ2-7; 9 nucleotides match TRBD1. Trimming at V came to 2 bases and at J to 2 bases, leaving 5 bases not matched to a gene. This CDR3 spans 15 amino acids. Germline V gives CDR1 SGHRS, CDR2 YFSETQ. The CDR3 region is CASSFKGQGPYEQYF. In DNA form, the CDR3 reads TGCGCCAGCAGCTTTAAGGGACAGGGACCCTACGAGCAGTACTTC. The entire variable domain, with the rest obtained from reference TRBV5-1 and TRBJ2-7, is as follows: KAGVTQTPRYLIKTRGQQVTLSCSPISGHRSVSWYQQTPGQGLQFLFEYFSETQRNKGNFPGRFSGRQFSNSRSEMNVSTLELGDSALYLCASSFKGQGPYEQYFGPGTRLTVT.

The rearrangement links TRBV5-1 to TRBJ2-1; 10 positions agree with TRBD1. Germline CDR1 SGHRS, CDR2 YFSETQ. The CDR3 totals 14 residues. Germline trimming cut 4 bases from V and 8 bases from J; bases unmatched to any gene: 6. The CDR3, as DNA: TGCGCCAGCAGCAGACAGGGGGCTGGTGATGAGCAGTTCTTC. Encoded protein: CASSRQGAGDEQFF.

The V gene is TRBV18, the J gene TRBJ2-2; D is possibly TRBD1 (5 bases). CDR3 length: 16 amino acids. Trimming removed 5 bases from V and 2 bases from J, with 15 bases in between. Per germline, CDR1 KGHSH and CDR2 LQKENI. The CDR3 DNA reads as TGTGCCAGCTCATCAGCTAGACAGAGAAACACCGGGGAGCTGTTTTTT. It yields the protein CASSSARQRNTGELFF.

The rearrangement joins TRBV6-5 to TRBJ1-6, with 8 bases identical to TRBD1. CDR1 MNHEY and CDR2 SVGAGI come from the germline V gene. This CDR3 has 14 amino acids. V lost 5 bases and J lost 9; bases outside the gene matches: 6. CDR3 sequence (DNA): TGTGCCAGCAGTATCGACAGGGGAGGTTCACCCCTCCACTTT. Protein sequence: CASSIDRGGSPLHF.